This passage covers 20 T cell receptor beta chains from one sample sequenced in a study of shared clonotypes between healthy human individuals. The assay was immunoSEQ multiplex PCR, and TCRdb's table has in-frame clones only and misses some. The sample includes approximately 740,000 clones, roughly 70% of them seen just once. The specimen was memory CD4+ T cells sorted from blood. Subset meaning: CD45RA-negative fraction. Receptors originate from a woman aged 25 to 39 in good health.

The rearrangement joins TRBV5-1 to TRBJ2-5; 7 positions match TRBD2. This CDR3 has 15 amino acids. The germline V gene encodes CDR1 SGHRS and CDR2 YFSETQ. The trim removed 7 bases at V and 5 bases at J, leaving 14 bases unmatched. The chain's CDR3 is CASDLGRRRGETQYF. CDR3 nucleotide sequence: TGCGCCAGCGACCTGGGACGTAGGCGGGGGGAGACCCAGTACTTC.

The CDR3 DNA reads as TGCGCCAGCAGTGATCGGGGAAGTACCAGGAATGAGCAGTTCTTC. Protein product: CASSDRGSTRNEQFF. V usage is TRBV10-2 and J usage is TRBJ2-1, with D maybe TRBD2 (5 bases). Germline CDR1 reads WSHSY; CDR2 reads SAAADI. The germline V and J ends were trimmed by 3 bases and 7 bases, with 16 bases remaining between them. This CDR3 region has 15 residues.

This rearrangement joins TRBV2 to TRBJ2-2; 14 positions agree with TRBD2. CDR3 size: 17 residues. CDR1 and CDR2 from the germline V gene are SNHLY and FYNNEI. With 7 bases clipped from V and 5 bases from J, the junction kept 9 bases outside the gene matches. The CDR3 nucleotides are TGTGCCAGCACCCGACTAGCGGGAGGGACCGGGACCGGGGAGCTGTTTTTT. Protein: CASTRLAGGTGTGELFF.

In nucleotides, the CDR3 is TGTGCCAGCAGTTTCGGCTCACGGCCGGAGCAGTACTTC. It translates to CASSFGSRPEQYF. The J gene is TRBJ2-5, the V gene TRBV28; no clear D. Trimming removed 3 bases from V and 11 bases from J, with 16 bases in between. This CDR3 spans 13 amino acids. Germline CDR1 MDHEN, CDR2 SYDVKM.

The genes are TRBV19 and TRBJ2-1, with 11 positions matching TRBD2. The CDR3 is made up of 14 amino acids. The ends lost 6 bases at V and 6 bases at J; junction bases unmatched: 4. Germline CDR1 LNHDA, CDR2 SQIVND (reference sequence). The chain's CDR3 is CASSRLAGSNEQFF. In nucleotides, the CDR3 is TGTGCCAGTAGCAGACTAGCGGGGTCCAATGAGCAGTTCTTC.

The chain carries TRBV5-1 and TRBJ2-7, with 7 bases that match TRBD1. Germline trimming cut 2 bases from V and 6 bases from J; bases unmatched to any gene: 2. The germline CDR1 and CDR2 sequences are SGHRS and YFSETQ. The CDR3 extends over 12 amino acids. DNA of the CDR3: TGCGCCAGCAGCTTCGGGGACAGCGAGCAGTACTTC. Its translation is CASSFGDSEQYF.

The rearrangement joins TRBV7-2 to TRBJ1-3; no reliable D call. Trimming took off 10 bases at V and 0 bases at J, with 7 bases between the two ends. The CDR3 has 12 amino acids. Germline V gene data show CDR1 as SGHTA and CDR2 as FQGNSA. CDR3 sequence (DNA): TGTGCCAATGGATACTCTGGAAACACCATATATTTT. Its translation is CANGYSGNTIYF.

The rearrangement uses TRBV10-2 and TRBJ2-3, with TRBD2 identical over 11 bases. V lost 4 bases to trimming and J lost 2 bases; unmatched junction nucleotides: 5. This CDR3 spans 16 amino acids. Germline V gives CDR1 WSHSY, CDR2 SAAADI. CDR3 region: CASSVTSGTDTDTQYF. As DNA, the CDR3 is TGCGCCAGCAGTGTGACTAGCGGGACGGACACAGATACGCAGTATTTT.

This clone was seen once. The CDR3 DNA reads as TGTGCCAGCTCACCATCCCGGACTAATGAAAAACTGTTTTTT. Residues: CASSPSRTNEKLFF. The chain joins TRBV18 to TRBJ1-4; D unresolved. The CDR3 extends over 14 amino acids. CDR1 and CDR2 from the germline V gene are KGHSH and LQKENI. V was shortened by 2 bases and J by 2 bases, with 6 bases between the two germline ends.

The V and J genes are TRBV5-1 and TRBJ1-5; D perhaps matches TRBD1 (5 bases). V dropped 4 bases and J dropped 6 bases, with 14 bases sitting between them. The CDR3 totals 14 residues. Germline CDR1 and CDR2: SGHRS and YFSETQ. CDR3 protein: CASSPGTSGQPQHF. The CDR3 coding sequence is TGCGCCAGCAGCCCAGGGACGTCGGGTCAGCCCCAGCATTTT.

The rearrangement uses TRBV7-2 and TRBJ2-5; 10 nucleotides line up with TRBD2. J was trimmed by 2 bases and V by 4 bases; bases with no gene match: 13. The germline V gene has CDR1 SGHTA and CDR2 FQGNSA. This CDR3 has 18 amino acids. In DNA form, the CDR3 reads TGTGCCAGCAGCTCCTACGCCCTAGCGGGAGTTGGACAAGAGACCCAGTACTTC. Protein sequence: CASSSYALAGVGQETQYF.

Concerning this clone: The identical CDR3 is also encoded by other nucleotide sequences in the sample. The CDR3 sequence: CASSLWYEQYF. CDR3 DNA sequence: TGTGCCAGCAGTTTGTGGTACGAGCAGTACTTC. The rearrangement links TRBV28 to TRBJ2-7; D uncertain. Germline V gene data show CDR1 as MDHEN and CDR2 as SYDVKM. The V end was cut by 3 bases, the J end by 4 bases, with 4 bases between. There are 11 residues in the CDR3.

The V call is TRBV28, the J call TRBJ2-5; 10 positions match TRBD1. Germline assignment: CDR1 MDHEN and CDR2 SYDVKM. After removal of 6 bases from V and 5 bases from J, the junction contained 9 bases not matched to a gene. The CDR3 loop spans 15 amino acids. The CDR3 region is CASSPFDRGLETQYF. Here the CDR3 DNA reads TGTGCCAGCAGCCCTTTCGACAGGGGGCTTGAGACCCAGTACTTC.

The CDR3 is CASSHPTGDYGYTF. Written as DNA, the CDR3 is TGTGCCAGCAGCCACCCGACAGGGGACTATGGCTACACCTTC. The chain uses TRBV6-5 and TRBJ1-2; 8 nucleotides line up with TRBD1. In germline, CDR1 is MNHEY, CDR2 SVGAGI. The CDR3 sequence is 14 residues long. J lost 3 bases, V lost 6 bases, and 6 bases had no gene match.

CDR3 sequence: CASSAMWAGNTEAFF. The CDR3 bases are TGTGCCAGCAGCGCTATGTGGGCTGGGAACACTGAAGCTTTCTTT. The chain is built from TRBV5-6 and TRBJ1-1, with D uncertain. Germline values: CDR1 SGHDT, CDR2 YYEEEE. The CDR3 loop spans 15 amino acids. V lost 4 bases, J lost 1 base, and 14 bases lay in between.

The genes are TRBV11-2 and TRBJ1-2; D is perhaps TRBD1 (5 bases). Germline lookup yields CDR1 SGHAT and CDR2 FQNNGV. The V end was cut by 5 bases, the J end by 4 bases, with 14 bases between. The CDR3 totals 14 residues. The CDR3 nucleotides read TGTGCCAGCAGCCTGAACCGGGACGGCTATGGCTACACCTTC. Translated, it gives CASSLNRDGYGYTF.

The chain couples TRBV6-5 to TRBJ1-1; D is unresolved. The V gene lost 6 bases and the J gene lost 1 base, with 15 bases spanning the gap. Germline CDR1 reads MNHEY; CDR2 reads SVGAGI. The CDR3 totals 15 residues. CDR3 nucleotide sequence: TGTGCCAGCAGAACCCTGAAGCCCTGGAACACTGAAGCTTTCTTT. Its translation is CASRTLKPWNTEAFF.

The gene calls are TRBV27 and TRBJ2-5; 9 bases agree with TRBD1. J gave up 3 bases and V 6 bases, and 2 bases lay outside the gene matches. In germline, CDR1 is MNHEY, CDR2 SMNVEV (reference sequence). This CDR3 has 13 residues. DNA of the CDR3: TGTGCCAGCAGACGGACAGGGGAAGAGACCCAGTACTTC. Its protein is CASRRTGEETQYF.

This CDR3 reads CASSLMSRVNQPQHF. The CDR3 region has the DNA TGTGCCAGCAGCTTGATGAGCAGGGTCAATCAGCCCCAGCATTTT. The chain links TRBV7-2 to TRBJ1-5; TRBD1 is a possible D gene (5 bases). V lost 3 bases and J lost 3, with 12 bases in between. This CDR3 has 15 residues. Germline CDR1 reads SGHTA; CDR2 reads FQGNSA.

This chain connects TRBV11-2 to TRBJ1-2, with a tentative D call TRBD1 (5 bases). Germline V CDR1 and CDR2: SGHAT, FQNNGV. V was pared by 1 base and J by 5 bases, with 11 bases between. The CDR3 is 14 residues long. The CDR3, as DNA: TGTGCCAGCAGCTTAGGCAGGGCGTGGTATGGCTACACCTTC. Its translation: CASSLGRAWYGYTF.